The rows below give T cell receptor beta chains drawn from one sample of a study of blood T cell repertoires in COVID-19. This table comes from immunoSEQ multiplex PCR, and its TCRdb copy is limited to in-frame clones, with some not included. The sample yields under 250,000 clones, about 87% seen once. The sample consisted of peripheral blood. The receptors derive from a woman between 65 and 79 years old with active or convalescent COVID-19. CDR3s include the opening cysteine and the closing phenylalanine or tryptophan. D genes are given only for firm matches. Not all rows give a size; the values are once, few, many and, for expanded clones, a class.

v_gene	abundance	d_gene	j_gene	CDR3aa	CDR3nt
TRBV5-1	.	TRBD1	TRBJ1-2	CASSLGDRAIYGYTF	TGCGCCAGCAGCTTGGGGGACAGGGCCATCTATGGCTACACCTTC
TRBV5-1	.	TRBD2	TRBJ2-1	CASSLESSGGTLYNEQFF	TGCGCCAGCAGCTTGGAGTCTAGCGGGGGGACATTGTACAATGAGCAGTTCTTC
TRBV9	.	TRBD1	TRBJ1-2	CASSARTGSANYGYTF	TGTGCCAGCAGCGCCCGGACAGGGTCAGCTAACTATGGCTACACCTTC
TRBV24-1	.	TRBD1	TRBJ2-3	CATSDWDRGGQYF	TGTGCCACCAGTGATTGGGACAGGGGGGGGCAGTATTTT
TRBV19	.	TRBD1	TRBJ2-7	CATSPTGVGEQYF	TGTGCCACTAGTCCCACAGGGGTAGGTGAGCAGTACTTC
TRBV19	.	TRBD1	TRBJ2-7	CASSPTTGQLNLYEQYF	TGTGCCAGTAGTCCCACCACGGGACAGCTAAACCTTTACGAGCAGTACTTC
TRBV4-1	.	.	TRBJ1-5	CASSQEVTGDQPQHF	TGCGCCAGCAGCCAAGAAGTGACAGGCGATCAGCCCCAGCATTTT
TRBV28	once	.	TRBJ2-7	CATSPSSYEQYF	TGTGCCACGTCACCTAGCTCCTACGAGCAGTACTTC
TRBV7-3	.	.	TRBJ1-2	CATEALPAALKRGYTF	TGTGCCACGGAAGCCCTTCCAGCCGCCCTCAAGAGGGGCTACACCTTC
TRBV18	.	.	TRBJ1-2	CASSPSGPDNYGYTF	TGTGCCAGCTCACCTTCAGGGCCCGATAACTATGGCTACACCTTC
TRBV2	few	.	TRBJ1-2	CASRTENYGYTF	TGTGCCAGCAGGACGGAGAACTATGGCTACACCTTC
TRBV10-3	few	.	TRBJ2-7	CAISVGGGSYEQYF	TGTGCCATCAGTGTGGGTGGAGGGTCGTACGAGCAGTACTTC
TRBV7-9	.	.	TRBJ1-5	CASSFGGGQPQHF	TGTGCCAGCAGCTTCGGGGGAGGCCAGCCCCAGCATTTT
TRBV20-1	.	.	TRBJ2-3	CSASGPTGTQYF	TGCAGTGCTAGTGGGCCCACGGGTACGCAGTATTTT
TRBV24-1	.	TRBD1	TRBJ2-1	CATSRTGSQQFF	TGTGCCACCAGCAGGACAGGGAGTCAGCAGTTCTTC
TRBV24-1	once	.	TRBJ2-1	CATRDSTSHEQFF	TGTGCCACCAGGGATTCGACTAGTCACGAGCAGTTCTTC
TRBV5-1	.	.	TRBJ1-4	CASSSPSEKLFF	TGCGCCAGCAGCTCACCCAGTGAAAAACTGTTTTTT
TRBV10-3	.	TRBD2	TRBJ2-3	CAISPLAGAPTDTQYF	TGTGCCATCAGTCCACTAGCGGGGGCCCCCACAGATACGCAGTATTTT
TRBV27	.	.	TRBJ1-2	CASSFGQPRGMGYTF	TGTGCCAGCAGTTTTGGACAGCCCCGGGGTATGGGCTACACCTTC
TRBV7-2	.	TRBD1	TRBJ1-6	CASSLQGVVGNSPLHF	TGTGCCAGCAGCTTACAGGGGGTGGTCGGGAATTCACCCCTCCACTTT
TRBV5-6	.	.	TRBJ1-1	CASMEGPREAFF	TGTGCCAGCATGGAGGGGCCTCGTGAAGCTTTCTTT
TRBV29-1	.	.	TRBJ2-7	CSVERWDTPYEQYF	TGCAGCGTGGAAAGGTGGGACACCCCGTACGAGCAGTACTTC
TRBV12-5	.	.	TRBJ1-1	CASGFGNTEAFF	TGTGCTAGTGGTTTCGGGAACACTGAAGCTTTCTTT
TRBV12-3/TRBV12-4	.	.	TRBJ2-2	CASSFLLYGELFF	TGTGCCAGCAGTTTTCTCCTCTACGGGGAGCTGTTTTTT
TRBV4-1	.	TRBD2	TRBJ2-5	CASSHSVLSGGSRQETQYF	TGCGCCAGCAGCCATTCGGTGCTTAGCGGGGGGTCCCGCCAAGAGACCCAGTACTTC
TRBV23-1	once	.	TRBJ1-4	CASNRPVDEKLFF	TGCGCCAGCAACCGTCCGGTAGATGAAAAACTGTTTTTT
TRBV6-2/TRBV6-3	.	TRBD2	TRBJ2-6	CASSYQTGSGTGANVLTF	TGTGCCAGCAGTTACCAGACAGGTAGCGGGACTGGGGCCAACGTCCTGACTTTC
TRBV18	.	TRBD1	TRBJ2-1	CASSPPRDRGHEQFF	TGTGCCAGCTCACCACCGAGGGACAGGGGGCATGAGCAGTTCTTC
TRBV6-6	.	.	TRBJ1-5	CASSFDRINQPQHF	TGTGCCAGCAGTTTCGACAGGATTAATCAGCCCCAGCATTTT
TRBV23-1	.	TRBD1	TRBJ2-5	CASAQLGITGERETQYF	TGCGCCAGCGCCCAACTGGGAATAACAGGGGAAAGAGAGACCCAGTACTTC
TRBV20-1	.	.	TRBJ1-1	CRTGNTEAFF	TGCAGGACGGGGAACACTGAAGCTTTCTTT
TRBV18	few	.	TRBJ1-1	CASSPKRQSNTEAFF	TGTGCCAGCTCACCGAAACGACAGTCAAACACTGAAGCTTTCTTT
TRBV7-2	.	TRBD2	TRBJ2-5	CASSLNGRGRLETQYF	TGTGCCAGCAGCTTAAACGGGAGGGGTCGTTTGGAGACCCAGTACTTC
TRBV6-2/TRBV6-3	.	TRBD1	TRBJ1-2	CASSYWGQGTYGYTF	TGTGCCAGCAGTTACTGGGGACAGGGAACCTATGGCTACACCTTC
TRBV3-1/TRBV3-2	.	.	TRBJ1-3	CASSQAGSGNTIYF	TGTGCCAGCAGCCAAGCAGGGTCTGGAAACACCATATATTTT
TRBV18	.	.	TRBJ1-3	CASSAARSSGNTIYF	TGTGCCAGCTCAGCGGCTCGCAGCTCTGGAAACACCATATATTTT
TRBV29-1	.	TRBD1	TRBJ2-5	CSLRTGEGETQYF	TGCAGCCTCCGGACAGGGGAGGGAGAGACCCAGTACTTC
TRBV4-1	once	.	TRBJ2-2	CASSQERDLVGELFF	TGCGCCAGCAGCCAAGAGAGAGATCTAGTCGGGGAGCTGTTTTTT